Listed below are T cell receptor beta chains from one sample, sequenced in a study of CD8 T cells in ankylosing spondylitis. In TCRdb, the 5' RACE reads were re-called with MiXCR into one record per CDR3 protein. Of roughly 700,000 distinct CDR3 sequences in the sample, roughly 19% were seen once. Sequenced: blood, either unsorted or a sorted T cell fraction (not recorded which). All receptors derive from a male donor with ankylosing spondylitis. Each CDR3 is given without its conserved first and last residue. Each record gives: J gene, V gene, CDR3 protein.

j_gene: TRBJ1-4; v_gene: TRBV9; CDR3aa: ASSVAGADEKLF
j_gene: TRBJ2-5; v_gene: TRBV3-1; CDR3aa: ASSQGRNSARETQY
j_gene: TRBJ2-5; v_gene: TRBV2; CDR3aa: ASSVRLEGRETQY
j_gene: TRBJ2-7; v_gene: TRBV6-5; CDR3aa: ASSYYSGEQY
j_gene: TRBJ1-3; v_gene: TRBV5-1; CDR3aa: ASRGLASGNTIY
j_gene: TRBJ1-6; v_gene: TRBV5-1; CDR3aa: ASSSGQVNSPLH
j_gene: TRBJ2-1; v_gene: TRBV12-3/TRBV12-4; CDR3aa: ASSPGGSEQF
j_gene: TRBJ2-2; v_gene: TRBV6-2/TRBV6-3; CDR3aa: ASSYSESGTGELF
j_gene: TRBJ2-5; v_gene: TRBV10-2; CDR3aa: ASSEIITGEEETQY
j_gene: TRBJ2-2; v_gene: TRBV2; CDR3aa: ASRDRDNTGELF
j_gene: TRBJ1-1; v_gene: TRBV4-1; CDR3aa: ASSQVMGTEAF
j_gene: TRBJ2-2; v_gene: TRBV20-1; CDR3aa: SARTGWTGELF
j_gene: TRBJ1-4; v_gene: TRBV18; CDR3aa: ASSPVASAVLEKLF
j_gene: TRBJ1-2; v_gene: TRBV12-3/TRBV12-4; CDR3aa: ASSLNRGMDGYT
j_gene: TRBJ1-2; v_gene: TRBV11-2; CDR3aa: ASSFNRGGGYT
j_gene: TRBJ1-2; v_gene: TRBV5-6; CDR3aa: ASSLAGGAGGYT
j_gene: TRBJ2-1; v_gene: TRBV5-6; CDR3aa: ASSEGTSGGNEQF
j_gene: TRBJ2-3; v_gene: TRBV11-2; CDR3aa: ASDLLAGGPDTQY
j_gene: TRBJ1-3; v_gene: TRBV29-1; CDR3aa: SVEDLVNTIY
j_gene: TRBJ1-5; v_gene: TRBV12-3/TRBV12-4; CDR3aa: ASSPEGLENQPQH
j_gene: TRBJ2-6; v_gene: TRBV11-3; CDR3aa: ASSSLPGTGASDSGANVLT
j_gene: TRBJ2-7; v_gene: TRBV4-2; CDR3aa: ASSQARTYEQY
j_gene: TRBJ2-3; v_gene: TRBV6-5; CDR3aa: ASSYRAGEDTQY
j_gene: TRBJ2-3; v_gene: TRBV20-1; CDR3aa: SASRILAGGPNTQY
j_gene: TRBJ1-2; v_gene: TRBV12-3/TRBV12-4; CDR3aa: ASSLNLRGYT
j_gene: TRBJ2-7; v_gene: TRBV29-1; CDR3aa: SVMEGRKDEQY
j_gene: TRBJ2-7; v_gene: TRBV11-2; CDR3aa: ASTGLARYEQY
j_gene: TRBJ2-7; v_gene: TRBV4-3; CDR3aa: ASSPGTSGVGEQY
j_gene: TRBJ2-3; v_gene: TRBV5-1; CDR3aa: ASNIGGKDTQY
j_gene: TRBJ1-4; v_gene: TRBV12-3/TRBV12-4; CDR3aa: ASSLAGYEKLF
j_gene: TRBJ1-2; v_gene: TRBV3-1; CDR3aa: ASSQGGADRLN
j_gene: TRBJ2-7; v_gene: TRBV12-3/TRBV12-4; CDR3aa: ASSIFSYEQY
j_gene: TRBJ2-7; v_gene: TRBV20-1; CDR3aa: SANLAGTYEQY
j_gene: TRBJ1-1; v_gene: TRBV3-1; CDR3aa: ASRPQDRGNTEAF
j_gene: TRBJ2-3; v_gene: TRBV20-1; CDR3aa: SARVGSGDYTDTQY
j_gene: TRBJ2-1; v_gene: TRBV7-6; CDR3aa: ASIPNQDWGVAEQF
j_gene: TRBJ1-5; v_gene: TRBV5-1; CDR3aa: ASSLEGRSYSNQPQH
j_gene: TRBJ2-1; v_gene: TRBV20-1; CDR3aa: SARQGLDYNEQF
j_gene: TRBJ2-4; v_gene: TRBV19; CDR3aa: ASSIAIAKNIQY
j_gene: TRBJ1-3; v_gene: TRBV6-2/TRBV6-3; CDR3aa: ASSADGRGNTIY
j_gene: TRBJ1-1; v_gene: TRBV12-3/TRBV12-4; CDR3aa: ASSSGTGREAF